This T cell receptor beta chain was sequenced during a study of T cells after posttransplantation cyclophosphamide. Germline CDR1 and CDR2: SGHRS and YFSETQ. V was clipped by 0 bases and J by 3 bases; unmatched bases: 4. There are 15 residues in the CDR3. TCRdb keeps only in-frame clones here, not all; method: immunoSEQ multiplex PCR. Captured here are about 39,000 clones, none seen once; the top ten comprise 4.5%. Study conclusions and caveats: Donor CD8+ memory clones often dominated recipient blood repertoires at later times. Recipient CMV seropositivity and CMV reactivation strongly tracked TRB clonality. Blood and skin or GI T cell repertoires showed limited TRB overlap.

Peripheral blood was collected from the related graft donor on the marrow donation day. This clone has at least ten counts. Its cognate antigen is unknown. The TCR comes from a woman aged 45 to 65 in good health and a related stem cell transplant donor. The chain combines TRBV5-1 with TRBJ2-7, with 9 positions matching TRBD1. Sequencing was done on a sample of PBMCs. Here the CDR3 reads CASSLGQGGGYEQYF. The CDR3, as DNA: TGCGCCAGCAGCTTGGGACAGGGGGGAGGCTACGAGCAGTACTTC.